Listed below are T cell receptor beta chains from one sample, sequenced in a study of control samples from healthy donors and cancer patients. Repertoires were generated with immunoSEQ multiplex PCR, while TCRdb's copy carries only in-frame clones and drops some. The repertoire includes over 200,000 clones, roughly 87% of them detected once, and 13% sits in the top ten. The sequencing input was PBMCs. The source of these receptors is a woman aged 60-70 years with lung cancer. Both conserved end residues are part of each CDR3. Fields, in order: D gene, V gene, clone size, J gene, CDR3 protein, CDR3 DNA. The D gene is left open where the match is weak. The size field is filled for only some rows; it gives once, few, many or a size class.

D gene: NA; V gene: TRBV5-1; clone size: once; J gene: TRBJ2-2; CDR3 protein: CASSLVPGTGELFF; CDR3 DNA: TGCGCCAGCAGCTTGGTTCCGGGGACCGGGGAGCTGTTTTTT
D gene: NA; V gene: TRBV12-2; clone size: NA; J gene: TRBJ2-7; CDR3 protein: CASRLDTYEQYF; CDR3 DNA: TGTGCAAGTCGCCTAGACACCTACGAGCAGTACTTC
D gene: NA; V gene: TRBV18; clone size: few; J gene: TRBJ2-7; CDR3 protein: CASSPSQSYYEQYF; CDR3 DNA: TGTGCCAGCTCACCATCCCAAAGCTACTACGAGCAGTACTTC
D gene: NA; V gene: TRBV7-2; clone size: NA; J gene: TRBJ2-3; CDR3 protein: CASSLDWAPGTQYF; CDR3 DNA: TGTGCCAGCAGCTTAGACTGGGCCCCGGGTACGCAGTATTTT
D gene: NA; V gene: TRBV12-5; clone size: NA; J gene: TRBJ2-7; CDR3 protein: CASGLVAENYEQYF; CDR3 DNA: TGTGCTAGTGGTTTGGTAGCCGAGAACTACGAGCAGTACTTC
D gene: NA; V gene: TRBV21-1; clone size: NA; J gene: TRBJ2-3; CDR3 protein: CASSKKGPSGDTQYF; CDR3 DNA: TGTGCCAGCAGCAAAAAGGGACCTAGCGGAGATACGCAGTATTTT
D gene: NA; V gene: TRBV11-1; clone size: NA; J gene: TRBJ2-1; CDR3 protein: CASSSGRTNEQFF; CDR3 DNA: TGTGCCAGCAGCTCCGGACGTACCAATGAGCAGTTCTTC
D gene: TRBD1; V gene: TRBV5-6; clone size: few; J gene: TRBJ2-7; CDR3 protein: CASSWRRPGQAEQYF; CDR3 DNA: TGTGCCAGCAGCTGGCGTCGCCCGGGACAGGCCGAGCAGTACTTC
D gene: NA; V gene: TRBV21-1; clone size: NA; J gene: TRBJ2-7; CDR3 protein: CARRPYEQYF; CDR3 DNA: TGTGCCCGACGCCCTTACGAGCAGTACTTC
D gene: NA; V gene: TRBV5-1; clone size: once; J gene: TRBJ1-5; CDR3 protein: CASSSGTPNQPQHF; CDR3 DNA: TGCGCCAGCAGCTCCGGGACACCTAATCAGCCCCAGCATTTT
D gene: NA; V gene: TRBV11-2; clone size: NA; J gene: TRBJ1-1; CDR3 protein: CASSSQTGNTEAFF; CDR3 DNA: TGTGCCAGCAGCTCTCAGACAGGGAACACTGAAGCTTTCTTT
D gene: TRBD1; V gene: TRBV7-9; clone size: NA; J gene: TRBJ1-1; CDR3 protein: CASRAGQGGTEAFF; CDR3 DNA: TGTGCCAGCAGAGCCGGGCAGGGGGGCACTGAAGCTTTCTTT
D gene: NA; V gene: TRBV7-8; clone size: NA; J gene: TRBJ2-3; CDR3 protein: CASRSNLWSTDTQYF; CDR3 DNA: TGTGCCAGCAGATCAAATCTTTGGAGCACAGATACGCAGTATTTT
D gene: NA; V gene: TRBV7-3; clone size: NA; J gene: TRBJ1-1; CDR3 protein: CASSYGRRNTEAFF; CDR3 DNA: TGTGCCAGCAGCTACGGACGGAGGAACACTGAAGCTTTCTTT
D gene: NA; V gene: TRBV5-1; clone size: NA; J gene: TRBJ2-3; CDR3 protein: CASSLALATSADTQYF; CDR3 DNA: TGCGCCAGCAGCTTGGCACTAGCTACCTCCGCAGATACGCAGTATTTT
D gene: TRBD1; V gene: TRBV6-9; clone size: NA; J gene: TRBJ1-1; CDR3 protein: CASSPSTGTVRDTEAFF; CDR3 DNA: TGTGCCAGCAGCCCCTCCACCGGGACAGTAAGGGACACTGAAGCTTTCTTT
D gene: NA; V gene: TRBV7-9; clone size: once; J gene: TRBJ2-3; CDR3 protein: CASSLTALKDTQYF; CDR3 DNA: TGTGCCAGCAGCTTAACGGCCCTCAAAGATACGCAGTATTTT
D gene: NA; V gene: TRBV5-5; clone size: NA; J gene: TRBJ1-4; CDR3 protein: CASSSSPGLRWEKLFF; CDR3 DNA: TGTGCCAGCAGCTCCTCGCCGGGACTGCGGTGGGAAAAACTGTTTTTT
D gene: NA; V gene: TRBV5-1; clone size: NA; J gene: TRBJ1-4; CDR3 protein: CASSLGETGTNEKLFF; CDR3 DNA: TGCGCCAGCAGCTTGGGGGAAACAGGGACGAATGAAAAACTGTTTTTT
D gene: TRBD1; V gene: TRBV9; clone size: NA; J gene: TRBJ2-3; CDR3 protein: CASSAQTGGSTDTQYF; CDR3 DNA: TGTGCCAGCAGCGCGCAGACAGGGGGGAGCACAGATACGCAGTATTTT
D gene: TRBD2; V gene: TRBV6-5; clone size: NA; J gene: TRBJ2-1; CDR3 protein: CASSYGGGPGNEQFF; CDR3 DNA: TGTGCCAGCAGTTACGGCGGGGGGCCGGGGAATGAGCAGTTCTTC
D gene: NA; V gene: TRBV1; clone size: NA; J gene: TRBJ1-6; CDR3 protein: CTSSQELGHPLHF; CDR3 DNA: TGCACCAGCAGCCAAGAGCTGGGACATCCCCTCCACTTT
D gene: TRBD1; V gene: TRBV5-6; clone size: NA; J gene: TRBJ1-3; CDR3 protein: CASSHGQGSGNTIYF; CDR3 DNA: TGTGCCAGCAGCCACGGACAGGGGTCCGGAAACACCATATATTTT
D gene: NA; V gene: TRBV3-1/TRBV3-2; clone size: few; J gene: TRBJ1-1; CDR3 protein: CASSQVDSRTEAFF; CDR3 DNA: TGTGCCAGCAGCCAAGTCGACAGCCGAACTGAAGCTTTCTTT
D gene: NA; V gene: TRBV18; clone size: many; J gene: TRBJ1-3; CDR3 protein: CASSPAAILGNTIYF; CDR3 DNA: TGTGCCAGCTCACCAGCGGCGATACTTGGAAACACCATATATTTT
D gene: NA; V gene: TRBV21-1; clone size: once; J gene: TRBJ2-3; CDR3 protein: CASSKWARRNSSTDTQYF; CDR3 DNA: TGTGCCAGCAGCAAGTGGGCGCGGCGGAACTCTAGCACAGATACGCAGTATTTT
D gene: NA; V gene: TRBV2; clone size: NA; J gene: TRBJ1-1; CDR3 protein: CASSESGRREAFF; CDR3 DNA: TGTGCCAGCAGTGAATCAGGGCGGCGTGAAGCTTTCTTT
D gene: NA; V gene: TRBV30; clone size: NA; J gene: TRBJ2-3; CDR3 protein: CAWSVSDTQYF; CDR3 DNA: TGTGCCTGGAGTGTGTCAGATACGCAGTATTTT
D gene: NA; V gene: TRBV6-2/TRBV6-3; clone size: few; J gene: TRBJ2-2; CDR3 protein: CASSNRINTGELFF; CDR3 DNA: TGTGCCAGCAGTAACAGGATTAACACCGGGGAGCTGTTTTTT
D gene: NA; V gene: TRBV6-2/TRBV6-3; clone size: NA; J gene: TRBJ1-5; CDR3 protein: CASSYGRGNQPQHF; CDR3 DNA: TGTGCCAGCAGTTACGGCCGGGGCAATCAGCCCCAGCATTTT
D gene: NA; V gene: TRBV5-6; clone size: NA; J gene: TRBJ1-3; CDR3 protein: CASSLLRTGNTIYF; CDR3 DNA: TGTGCCAGCAGCTTGCTCCGAACTGGAAACACCATATATTTT
D gene: TRBD1; V gene: TRBV5-1; clone size: NA; J gene: TRBJ1-1; CDR3 protein: CASSYLTGGLNTEAFF; CDR3 DNA: TGCGCCAGCAGCTACTTAACAGGGGGCCTGAACACTGAAGCTTTCTTT
D gene: TRBD1; V gene: TRBV19; clone size: NA; J gene: TRBJ1-1; CDR3 protein: CASSITPGTGAEAFF; CDR3 DNA: TGTGCCAGTAGTATAACCCCCGGGACAGGGGCTGAAGCTTTCTTT
D gene: TRBD1; V gene: TRBV19; clone size: once; J gene: TRBJ1-1; CDR3 protein: CASSQGGPNTEAFF; CDR3 DNA: TGTGCCAGTAGTCAAGGGGGCCCGAACACTGAAGCTTTCTTT
D gene: TRBD1; V gene: TRBV6-5; clone size: NA; J gene: TRBJ1-5; CDR3 protein: CASSYRGEANQPQHF; CDR3 DNA: TGTGCCAGCAGCTACAGGGGGGAGGCCAATCAGCCCCAGCATTTT
D gene: NA; V gene: TRBV28; clone size: NA; J gene: TRBJ2-5; CDR3 protein: CASSLAGPGQETQYF; CDR3 DNA: TGTGCCAGCAGTTTAGCCGGCCCCGGCCAAGAGACCCAGTACTTC
D gene: TRBD1; V gene: TRBV7-6; clone size: NA; J gene: TRBJ2-7; CDR3 protein: CASSLAGDSRYEQYF; CDR3 DNA: TGTGCCAGCAGCTTAGCAGGGGACAGTCGGTACGAGCAGTACTTC
D gene: NA; V gene: TRBV6-1; clone size: once; J gene: TRBJ1-2; CDR3 protein: CASSDGVFEGGYTF; CDR3 DNA: TGTGCCAGCAGTGATGGGGTATTCGAGGGTGGCTACACCTTC
D gene: NA; V gene: TRBV18; clone size: NA; J gene: TRBJ2-7; CDR3 protein: CASSPPMTYEQYF; CDR3 DNA: TGTGCCAGCTCACCACCGATGACCTACGAGCAGTACTTC
D gene: TRBD1; V gene: TRBV7-2; clone size: NA; J gene: TRBJ1-3; CDR3 protein: CASSPRQGASSGNTIYF; CDR3 DNA: TGTGCCAGCAGCCCACGACAGGGGGCAAGTTCTGGAAACACCATATATTTT
D gene: NA; V gene: TRBV5-3; clone size: NA; J gene: TRBJ2-5; CDR3 protein: CARSLGGKETQYF; CDR3 DNA: TGTGCCAGAAGCTTGGGGGGTAAAGAGACCCAGTACTTC
D gene: TRBD2; V gene: TRBV9; clone size: NA; J gene: TRBJ2-5; CDR3 protein: CASSVGTSGMFETQYF; CDR3 DNA: TGTGCCAGCAGCGTAGGGACTAGCGGGATGTTCGAGACCCAGTACTTC
D gene: NA; V gene: TRBV29-1; clone size: NA; J gene: TRBJ1-2; CDR3 protein: CSVEPAATNYGYTF; CDR3 DNA: TGCAGCGTTGAACCGGCTGCAACTAACTATGGCTACACCTTC
D gene: NA; V gene: TRBV6-5; clone size: NA; J gene: TRBJ1-5; CDR3 protein: CASSYSIAGNQPQHF; CDR3 DNA: TGTGCCAGCAGTTACAGTATAGCGGGAAATCAGCCCCAGCATTTT
D gene: TRBD1; V gene: TRBV5-1; clone size: NA; J gene: TRBJ1-2; CDR3 protein: CASSLWTGGDYGYTF; CDR3 DNA: TGCGCCAGCAGCCTCTGGACAGGTGGGGACTATGGCTACACCTTC
D gene: NA; V gene: TRBV6-1; clone size: few; J gene: TRBJ1-1; CDR3 protein: CASSEGGTEAFF; CDR3 DNA: TGTGCCAGCAGTGAAGGGGGGACTGAAGCTTTCTTT
D gene: NA; V gene: TRBV4-2; clone size: NA; J gene: TRBJ1-2; CDR3 protein: CASSQEGRRSSGYTF; CDR3 DNA: TGTGCCAGCAGCCAAGAGGGGCGGAGGTCGAGTGGCTACACCTTC
D gene: NA; V gene: TRBV9; clone size: NA; J gene: TRBJ2-3; CDR3 protein: CASSFGDRTDTQYF; CDR3 DNA: TGTGCCAGCAGCTTCGGGGACCGCACAGATACGCAGTATTTT
D gene: NA; V gene: TRBV9; clone size: NA; J gene: TRBJ2-3; CDR3 protein: CASSARGGASTDTQYF; CDR3 DNA: TGTGCCAGCAGCGCAAGAGGGGGTGCTAGCACAGATACGCAGTATTTT
D gene: NA; V gene: TRBV2; clone size: NA; J gene: TRBJ1-6; CDR3 protein: CASSSDLTLHF; CDR3 DNA: TGTGCCAGCAGCTCGGACCTAACCCTCCACTTT
D gene: NA; V gene: TRBV7-3; clone size: NA; J gene: TRBJ2-7; CDR3 protein: CASSSGLGNEQYF; CDR3 DNA: TGTGCCAGCAGCTCGGGTCTCGGGAACGAGCAGTACTTC
D gene: TRBD1; V gene: TRBV6-5; clone size: NA; J gene: TRBJ1-1; CDR3 protein: CASSRQGAGEAFF; CDR3 DNA: TGTGCCAGCAGTCGACAGGGGGCCGGTGAAGCTTTCTTT